This T cell receptor beta chain was captured in a study of blood T cells in healthy people across ages. Next came a second PCR, run for about 6 to 12 cycles, which used a sample-barcoded 5' primer along with a J-beta primer mix. One entry per CDR3 protein results from TCRdb running MiXCR on the 5' RACE reads. This repertoire shows roughly 680,000 distinct CDR3 sequences, 52% found once; its top ten account for 13%. Unmatched junction bases numbered 8, after V lost 1 base and J lost 8 bases. This CDR3 contains 15 residues. Germline V gene sequence: CDR1 MGHRA, CDR2 YSYEKL. Approximately 9.7 milliliters was the volume of peripheral blood drawn from each donor.

Sequenced input: blood. The source is an elderly woman in good health. The rearrangement links TRBV4-1 to TRBJ2-1, with TRBD2 matching over 7 bases. The CDR3 coding sequence is TGCGCCAGCAGCCAAGCGGGGGGTTTGATGGATGAGCAGTTCTTC. This sequence encodes CASSQAGGLMDEQFF.